A single sample is the source of the 22 T cell receptor beta chains below, sequenced in a study of shared clonotypes between healthy human individuals. Libraries were prepared by immunoSEQ multiplex PCR; TCRdb keeps only in-frame clonotypes and omits some of them. Among millions of clones listed, over 85% were seen once. Material for sequencing was naive CD4+ T cells from PBMCs. Subset meaning: CD45RA+ positively selected. The receptors originated from a man aged 18 to 30 in good health. Some clones in this sample may be carry-over from other donors' samples.

The chain joins TRBV2 to TRBJ2-5; no clear D. The length of the CDR3 is 11 residues. The germline gives CDR1 SNHLY, CDR2 FYNNEI. V shed 8 bases and J shed 5 bases, with 9 bases lying between them. DNA for the CDR3: TGTGCCAGCGCGCTGGGGGAGACCCAGTACTTC. This sequence encodes CASALGETQYF.

The chain carries TRBV7-9 and TRBJ2-3; D ambiguous. This CDR3 spans 15 amino acids. Trimming left V 5 bases short and J 6 bases short, with 18 bases between. Germline V CDR1 and CDR2: SEHNR, FQNEAQ (reference sequence). The CDR3 here is CASSTTRQAYDTQYF. In DNA form, the CDR3 reads TGTGCCAGCAGCACCACGCGGCAGGCCTATGATACGCAGTATTTT.

The chain uses TRBV10-3 and TRBJ1-2; 7 bases are shared with TRBD1. The CDR3 extends over 16 amino acids. Germline V lookup: CDR1 ENHRY, CDR2 SYGVKD. V lost 6 bases and J lost 3; bases outside the gene matches: 13. The CDR3, as DNA: TGTGCCATCAGCGAAGGACGGGACAGCTCATACTATGGCTACACCTTC. Amino acid sequence: CAISEGRDSSYYGYTF.

V gene TRBV7-6 combines with J gene TRBJ2-2; perhaps TRBD2 as D (6 bases). Germline V gene sequence: CDR1 SGHVS, CDR2 FNYEAQ. The CDR3 runs 17 residues. V lost 5 bases and J lost 4, with 20 bases in between. CDR3 region: CASSPLGVAEGTGELFF. The CDR3 DNA follows: TGTGCCAGCAGCCCCCTAGGCGTAGCGGAAGGCACCGGGGAGCTGTTTTTT.

The V gene is TRBV5-6, the J gene TRBJ2-7; D is possibly TRBD1 (5 bases). CDR1 SGHDT and CDR2 YYEEEE come from the germline V gene. The CDR3 totals 15 residues. V gave up 2 bases and J gave up 0 bases, with 12 bases separating them. The CDR3 DNA follows: TGTGCCAGCAGCTTTTTGCCAGGGAACTCCTACGAGCAGTACTTC. Encoded protein: CASSFLPGNSYEQYF.

This rearrangement joins TRBV11-2 to TRBJ2-4, with TRBD2 as a possible D gene (5 bases). The V end was cut by 5 bases, the J end by 9 bases, with 17 bases between. CDR1 is SGHAT, CDR2 FQNNGV, per germline. This CDR3 is 14 amino acids long. The CDR3 DNA reads TGTGCCAGCAGCCCGGCGGCGGGTCAGGCCATTCAGTACTTC. This codes for CASSPAAGQAIQYF.

This clone came up once. The rearrangement links TRBV29-1 to TRBJ2-5, with TRBD2 matching over 7 bases. This CDR3 contains 12 residues. The J segment lost 3 bases and the V segment lost 7 bases, leaving 5 bases of the junction unmatched. Per germline, CDR1 SQVTM and CDR2 ANQGSEA. In DNA, the CDR3 is TGCAGCGGGTCGGGGAGGGAAGAGACCCAGTACTTC. Translating it yields CSGSGREETQYF.

J is TRBJ2-1 and V is TRBV14, with D hard to call. The CDR3 runs 14 residues. Trimming stripped 0 bases from V and 0 bases from J, with 3 bases between. In germline, CDR1 is SGHDN, CDR2 FVKESK. The CDR3 loop reads CASSQEHSYNEQFF. CDR3 nucleotide sequence: TGTGCCAGCAGCCAAGAACACTCCTACAATGAGCAGTTCTTC.

This clone has just one count. This chain links TRBV11-3 with TRBJ2-1; TRBD1 agrees at 11 bases. CDR1 is SGHNT, CDR2 YENEEA, per germline. The V and J ends lost 5 bases and 6 bases, in that order; junction bases with no gene match: 9. This CDR3 region has 16 residues. CDR3 residues: CASSPPLGTGGNEQFF. The CDR3 bases are TGTGCCAGCAGCCCGCCCCTAGGGACAGGGGGCAATGAGCAGTTCTTC.

V usage is TRBV6-6 and J usage is TRBJ2-7; unclear D gene. Germline V gene data show CDR1 as MNHNY and CDR2 as SVGAGI (reference sequence). V dropped 5 bases and J dropped 2 bases, with 10 bases sitting between them. The CDR3 loop spans 13 amino acids. CDR3 residues: CASSPRVAYEQYF. The CDR3 DNA reads as TGTGCCAGCAGTCCTAGGGTCGCCTACGAGCAGTACTTC.

This chain connects TRBV15 to TRBJ2-3; D unresolved. This CDR3 is built from 13 residues. Between the trimmed V and J ends, which lost 0 bases and 6 bases, there was a span of 7 bases. Looked up from germline, CDR1 is LNHNV and CDR2 is YYDKDF (reference sequence). The CDR3, as DNA: TGTGCCACCAGCAGAGACCCCCGGGATACGCAGTATTTT. It specifies CATSRDPRDTQYF.

This clone is a singleton in its sample. The V call is TRBV2, the J call TRBJ2-3; 7 nucleotides line up with TRBD1. With V trimmed by 6 bases and J by 2 bases, 5 bases remained unmatched. Per germline, CDR1 SNHLY and CDR2 FYNNEI. This CDR3 comprises 14 residues. CDR3: CASSRQGYTDTQYF. In DNA, the CDR3 is TGTGCCAGCAGCCGACAGGGTTACACAGATACGCAGTATTTT.

The chain employs TRBV19 and TRBJ2-5; the D is unclear. CDR3 length equals 13 residues. Germline V gene lookup returns CDR1 LNHDA and CDR2 SQIVND (reference sequence). Trimming stripped 10 bases from V and 4 bases from J, with 16 bases between. The CDR3 sequence: CATRTDHGETQYF. The CDR3 DNA is TGTGCCACCCGGACCGATCACGGAGAGACCCAGTACTTC.

CDR3: CSAAGGHEQYF. The CDR3 bases are TGCAGTGCTGCAGGGGGCCACGAGCAGTACTTC. This chain links TRBV20-1 with TRBJ2-7, with 8 bases that match TRBD1. CDR3 size: 11 residues. V shed 5 bases and J 5 bases; nucleotides not matched to a gene: 2. Looked up from germline, CDR1 is DFQATT and CDR2 is SNEGSKA (reference sequence).

This sequence joins TRBV5-1 and TRBJ2-3, with 9 bases identical to TRBD1. Germline V gene lookup returns CDR1 SGHRS and CDR2 YFSETQ. The CDR3 length is 16 residues. The junction had 7 bases not matched to a gene; V was cut back by 0 bases and J by 5 bases. The CDR3 spells CASSLATGQGGDTQYF. In DNA, the CDR3 is TGCGCCAGCAGCTTGGCTACGGGACAGGGTGGAGATACGCAGTATTTT.

This rearrangement joins TRBV5-1 to TRBJ1-4; TRBD1 matches at 9 bases. The CDR3 has 15 residues. V was clipped by 1 base and J by 5 bases; unmatched bases: 3. Looked up from germline, CDR1 is SGHRS and CDR2 is YFSETQ. The CDR3 nucleotides read TGCGCCAGCAGCTTGCGGACAGGGGAGAATGAAAAACTGTTTTTT. Translated, it gives CASSLRTGENEKLFF.

About this clone itself: This CDR3 is also generated by other DNA sequences in the sample. CDR3 sequence: CASSWRNQPQHF. As DNA, the CDR3 is TGTGCCAGCAGTTGGAGAAATCAGCCCCAGCATTTT. The chain has TRBV28 and TRBJ1-5; D gene unclear. With 4 bases removed from V and 4 bases from J, the gap between germline ends came to 5 bases. CDR3 size: 12 residues. Germline V gives CDR1 MDHEN, CDR2 SYDVKM.

About this clone itself: A much larger clonotype is one base distant, so this may be a read error. The same CDR3 also results from other DNA sequences found in this sample. The CDR3 region is CASSLVNTEAFF. The CDR3 nucleotides are TGTGCCAGCAGTTTAGTCAACACTGAAGCTTTCTTT. This chain uses TRBV7-9 with TRBJ1-1; no firm D call. The CDR3 runs 12 residues. The germline CDR1 and CDR2 sequences are SEHNR and FQNEAQ (reference sequence).

The chain carries TRBV19 and TRBJ2-1; 12 bases fit TRBD2. The CDR3 loop spans 14 amino acids. The trim removed 7 bases at V and 9 bases at J, leaving 7 bases unmatched. The V gene's germline CDR1 is LNHDA and CDR2 SQIVND (reference sequence). The CDR3 nucleotides read TGTGCCAGTAAGGCTAGCGGGAGGGCCGGTGAGCAGTTCTTC. Amino acid sequence: CASKASGRAGEQFF.

This clone was recorded once. This chain joins TRBV25-1 and TRBJ1-6; 8 bases match TRBD1. Germline V lookup: CDR1 MGHDK, CDR2 SYGVNS. The V segment lost 2 bases and the J segment 7 bases; nucleotides outside the gene matches: 4. The CDR3 has 15 residues. The CDR3 DNA reads TGTGCCAGCAGTGAACAGGGGGCAGAGAATTCACCCCTCCACTTT. This sequence encodes CASSEQGAENSPLHF.

As regards this clone: Other DNA sequences in this sample translate to the same CDR3. The V and J genes are TRBV6-1 and TRBJ2-1; TRBD1 matches at 9 bases. Germline CDR1 and CDR2: MNHNS and SASEGT. The CDR3 totals 15 residues. Trimming at V came to 4 bases and at J to 0 bases, leaving 1 base not matched to a gene. CDR3 DNA: TGTGCCAGCAGTGGGGGACAGGGCTCCTACAATGAGCAGTTCTTC. The encoded protein is CASSGGQGSYNEQFF.

The chain recombines TRBV5-1 with TRBJ2-1; the D call may be TRBD1 or TRBD2 (5 bases each). The CDR3 extends over 13 amino acids. Trimming cost V 0 bases and J 10 bases, with 11 bases left between them. Germline V gene lookup returns CDR1 SGHRS and CDR2 YFSETQ. CDR3 DNA: TGCGCCAGCAGCTTGGTGGGACCCCCGGAGCAGTTCTTC. This gives the protein CASSLVGPPEQFF.